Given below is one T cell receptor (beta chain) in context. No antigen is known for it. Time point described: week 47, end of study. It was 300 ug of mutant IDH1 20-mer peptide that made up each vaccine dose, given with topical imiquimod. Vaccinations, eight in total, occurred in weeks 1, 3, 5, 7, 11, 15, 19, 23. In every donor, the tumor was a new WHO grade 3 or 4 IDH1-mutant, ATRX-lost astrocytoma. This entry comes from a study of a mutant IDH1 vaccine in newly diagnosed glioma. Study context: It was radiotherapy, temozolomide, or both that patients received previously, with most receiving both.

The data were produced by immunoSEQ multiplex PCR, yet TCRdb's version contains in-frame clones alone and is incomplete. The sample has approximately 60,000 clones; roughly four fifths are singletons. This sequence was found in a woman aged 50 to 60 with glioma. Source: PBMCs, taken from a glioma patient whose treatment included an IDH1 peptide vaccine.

The CDR3 sequence is CASSSGPGQRPEAFF. CDR3 DNA sequence: TGCGCCAGCAGCTCGGGGCCAGGCCAGCGCCCTGAAGCTTTCTTT. This chain links TRBV5-1 with TRBJ1-1, with a possible D match to TRBD1 (5 bases). V was pared by 3 bases and J by 6 bases, with 18 bases between. The length of the CDR3 is 15 residues. The germline gives CDR1 SGHRS, CDR2 YFSETQ.